These T cell receptor beta chains were read from a single sample in a study of human T cells and chemical hapten exposure. One entry per CDR3 protein results from TCRdb running MiXCR on the RACE reads. The table lists around 380,000 distinct CDR3 sequences, roughly 5% of them singletons, with roughly 2.4% in the top ten. Here the sequenced sample was whole blood, taken in connection with sensitization to the hapten diphenylcyclopropenone (DPC). The receptors shown here come from a woman between 50 and 59 years old with alopecia areata. Some clones in this sample may be carry-over from other donors' samples. The CDR3 runs from the conserved cysteine through the conserved F or W. D genes are given only for firm matches. Clone size, where shown, is once, few, many, or a class for clones that have expanded.

J: TRBJ1-4
D: TRBD1
V: TRBV9
size: many
CDR3: CASSAPTGVGEKLFF
DNA: TGTGCCAGCAGCGCTCCGACAGGGGTGGGCGAAAAACTGTTTTTT

J: TRBJ1-2
D: TRBD1
V: TRBV6-5
size: few
CDR3: CASRDREEYGYTF
DNA: TGTGCCAGTCGGGACAGGGAGGAGTATGGCTACACCTTC

J: TRBJ2-7
D: NA
V: TRBV20-1
size: many
CDR3: CSAEAGNEQYF
DNA: TGCAGTGCGGAGGCCGGGAACGAGCAGTACTTC

J: TRBJ2-3
D: NA
V: TRBV6-5
size: NA
CDR3: CASKPFQGVEYF
DNA: TGTGCCAGCAAACCCTTCCAGGGAGTAGAGTATTTT

J: TRBJ1-1
D: NA
V: TRBV30
size: many
CDR3: CAWSGGTYTEAFF
DNA: TGTGCCTGGAGTGGGGGCACATACACTGAAGCTTTCTTT

J: TRBJ2-3
D: NA
V: TRBV5-1
size: many
CDR3: CASSLGLRGPDTQYF
DNA: TGCGCCAGCAGCTTGGGACTCCGGGGGCCAGATACGCAGTATTTT

J: TRBJ1-4
D: NA
V: TRBV28
size: few
CDR3: CASSTGLEKLFF
DNA: TGTGCCAGCAGTACGGGGCTTGAAAAACTGTTTTTT

J: TRBJ2-1
D: TRBD1
V: TRBV28
size: NA
CDR3: CASSLPGQGYNEQFF
DNA: TGTGCCAGCAGTCTCCCGGGACAGGGATACAATGAGCAGTTCTTC

J: TRBJ2-6
D: NA
V: TRBV19
size: NA
CDR3: CASSTRGEAGANVLTF
DNA: TGTGCCAGTAGTACCCGGGGAGAGGCCGGGGCCAACGTCCTGACTTTC

J: TRBJ1-2
D: TRBD1
V: TRBV7-9
size: NA
CDR3: CASSPRQGDYGYTF
DNA: TGTGCCAGCAGCCCAAGACAGGGGGACTATGGCTACACCTTC

J: TRBJ2-3
D: TRBD2
V: TRBV11-1
size: NA
CDR3: CASSLAPSGGDTQYF
DNA: TGTGCCAGCAGCTTAGCGCCTAGCGGGGGTGATACGCAGTATTTT

J: TRBJ1-3
D: NA
V: TRBV6-6
size: many
CDR3: CASSIGGNTIYF
DNA: TGTGCTTCGAGTATAGGGGGAAACACCATATATTTT

J: TRBJ2-6
D: NA
V: TRBV27
size: few
CDR3: CASSPHASGANVLTF
DNA: TGTGCCAGCAGTCCCCATGCCTCTGGCGCCAACGTCCTGACTTTC

J: TRBJ2-3
D: NA
V: TRBV18
size: many
CDR3: CASSGRTDTQYF
DNA: TGTGCCAGCTCGGGGCGCACAGATACGCAGTATTTT

J: TRBJ1-4
D: NA
V: TRBV7-9
size: few
CDR3: CASSLRTAMNEKLFF
DNA: TGTGCCAGCAGCCTACGGACCGCGATGAATGAAAAACTGTTTTTT

J: TRBJ2-3
D: NA
V: TRBV12-3/TRBV12-4
size: few
CDR3: CATNLGDTQYF
DNA: TGTGCCACAAATCTTGGAGATACGCAGTATTTT

J: TRBJ2-7
D: TRBD2
V: TRBV20-1
size: many
CDR3: CSARRLAGRYEQYF
DNA: TGCAGTGCTAGGCGACTAGCGGGAAGATACGAGCAGTACTTC

J: TRBJ2-2
D: NA
V: TRBV29-1
size: NA
CDR3: CSVLTGTNTGELFF
DNA: TGCAGCGTTCTGACGGGGACGAACACCGGGGAGCTGTTTTTT

J: TRBJ1-5
D: TRBD1
V: TRBV27
size: few
CDR3: CASQTGANQPQHF
DNA: TGTGCCAGCCAGACAGGGGCTAATCAGCCCCAGCATTTT

J: TRBJ2-5
D: TRBD1
V: TRBV3-1
size: few
CDR3: CASSQGQGAKEETQYF
DNA: TGTGCCAGCAGCCAAGGACAGGGGGCGAAGGAAGAGACCCAGTACTTC